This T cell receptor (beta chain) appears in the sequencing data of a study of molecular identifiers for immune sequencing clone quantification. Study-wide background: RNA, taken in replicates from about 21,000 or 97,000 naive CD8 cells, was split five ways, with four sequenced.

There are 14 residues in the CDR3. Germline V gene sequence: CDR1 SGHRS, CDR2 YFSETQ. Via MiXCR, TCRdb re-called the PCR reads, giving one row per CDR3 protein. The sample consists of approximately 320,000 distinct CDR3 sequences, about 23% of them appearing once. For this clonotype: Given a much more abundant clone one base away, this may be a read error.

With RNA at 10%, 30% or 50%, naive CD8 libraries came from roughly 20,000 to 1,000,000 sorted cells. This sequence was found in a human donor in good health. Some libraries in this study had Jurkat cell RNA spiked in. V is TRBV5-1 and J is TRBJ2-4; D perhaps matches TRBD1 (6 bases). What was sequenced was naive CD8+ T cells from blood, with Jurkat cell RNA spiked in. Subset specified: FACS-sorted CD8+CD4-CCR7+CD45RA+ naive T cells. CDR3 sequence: CASSLEQGINTQYF. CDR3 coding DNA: TGCGCCAGCAGCTTGGAACAGGGTATAAACACTCAGTACTTC.